What follows is one T cell receptor (beta chain) and its context. Trimming at V came to 4 bases and at J to 7 bases, leaving 11 bases not matched to a gene. Germline lookup yields CDR1 SGHRS and CDR2 YFSETQ. The CDR3 consists of 16 residues. This specimen comes from a study of blood T cell repertoires in COVID-19. About the research overall: The United States, Italy and Spain provided the acute and convalescent COVID-19 samples. From T cells, B-cell-depleted T cells, or PBMCs came the material, which was cDNA or gDNA.

Original data processing: Nucleated cell counts were estimated from reference gene primer amplification. Repertoires were generated with immunoSEQ multiplex PCR, while TCRdb's copy carries only in-frame clones and drops some. That table supplies the V and J calls and clone size; D and trimming were determined from the DNA. The table has just over 95,000 clones, 82% seen once; the top ten hold under 20%. Sequencing was carried out using peripheral blood. The genes are TRBV5-1 and TRBJ2-1; 10 positions agree with TRBD1. The sequence was obtained from a man older than 75 with acute or convalescent COVID-19. CDR3: CASSIISGQGWNEQFF. The DNA for the CDR3 is TGCGCCAGCAGCATAATCTCGGGACAGGGGTGGAATGAGCAGTTCTTC.